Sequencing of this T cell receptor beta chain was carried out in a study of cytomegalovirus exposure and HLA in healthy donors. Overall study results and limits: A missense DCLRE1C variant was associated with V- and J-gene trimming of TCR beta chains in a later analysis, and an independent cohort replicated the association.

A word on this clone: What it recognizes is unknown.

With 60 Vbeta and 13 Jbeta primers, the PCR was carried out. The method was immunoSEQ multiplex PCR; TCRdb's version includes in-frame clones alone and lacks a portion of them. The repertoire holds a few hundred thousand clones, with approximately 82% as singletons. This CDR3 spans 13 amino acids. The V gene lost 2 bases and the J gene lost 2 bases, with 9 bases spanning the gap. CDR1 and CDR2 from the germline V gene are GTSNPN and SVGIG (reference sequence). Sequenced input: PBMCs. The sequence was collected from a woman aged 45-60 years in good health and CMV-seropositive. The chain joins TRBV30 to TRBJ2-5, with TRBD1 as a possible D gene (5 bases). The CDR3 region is CAWSRSGQETQYF. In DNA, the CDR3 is TGTGCCTGGAGTAGGTCAGGGCAAGAGACCCAGTACTTC.